This T cell receptor beta chain was captured in a study of T cell responses to AZD1222 COVID-19 vaccine (dated by TCRdb to the early 2020s). Turning to the overall study: A total of 230 to 250 trial participants underwent TCR sequencing, of whom some 200 had received two doses of AZD1222 and 26 had received two doses of the MenACWY control vaccine. Trial participants were enrolled by age into 18-55, 56-69 and 70-plus year subgroups, with roughly 150, 30 and 60 TCR-sequenced participants respectively. Here is what the overall study found, with its caveats: The whole spike protein was spanned by vaccine-associated CD4 TCRs, and dominant responses were seen in regions 160-218 and 743-854. After two AZD1222 doses, both the breadth and the depth of spike-specific TCRs were significantly higher than at day 0 and than in MenACWY recipients. Because no day 14 peak-response samples were available, the repertoires could be characterized only after the peak T cell response. The 56-69-year group was small, and its depth increase did not reach significance, likely because of low power. Reportedly, almost half of the unique spike-specific TCRs recognized epitopes lying outside the regions that are mutated in the B.1.351 and B.1.1.7 variants. Participants were mostly white British, with more females than males. The authors suggested clonal diversity may have been underestimated. Conclusions about previously exposed vaccinees are limited, since just five or six AZD1222 recipients were seropositive for SARS-CoV-2 at baseline.

Read against the paper, the sample's time point label means: baseline before first vaccination. The treatment or condition label corresponds to: meningococcal conjugate vaccine given as trial control. The vaccinee samples were drawn from two UK trials, COV001 and COV002, one of which was a single-blind randomized controlled phase 2/3 trial testing AZD1222 (ChAdOx1 nCoV-19) in healthy adults. For TCRbeta chain sequencing, PBMC samples from trial participants were taken at day 0 and at day 28 after the second dose. A note on this clone: It lacks a known antigen. No per-base quality is available; no much larger clone lies one base away.

The CDR3 regions of human TCRbeta chains were analyzed by immunosequencing. As for how the authors treated the data: Repertoire TCRs were checked for matches against a reference library of SARS-CoV-2-specific TCRs that had been generated using the MIRA antigen-specificity platform. Breadth meant the fraction of unique TCRs that were SARS-CoV-2-associated, whereas depth meant the fraction of total T cells that were SARS-CoV-2-associated. Using the MIRA data, each spike-specific TCR was assigned both to the spike region to which the TCR was reactive and to a CD4 or CD8 class. Log10-transformed breadth and depth values were compared by one-way ANOVA with Sidak's multiple comparisons tests. In TCRdb, the immuneACCESS table is reduced to in-frame sequences with V and J assigned. These tables do not hold every clone; where another copy was compared, an unresolved V gene accounts for under half, and the others remain unexplained. That table gives V, J and clone size, and the DNA gave D and trimming. For this sample the table gives about 76,000 clones, of which 70% to 90% were detected only once. Of the sample, under 5% is held by the ten largest clones.

The CDR3 measures 16 amino acids from cysteine to phenylalanine. The entry retains the CDR3 DNA only, 48 bases that are in frame from base 1. After removal of 2 bases from V and 0 bases from J, the junction retains 7 bases not matched to a gene. The CDR1 and CDR2 encoded by the germline V gene (reference sequence) are GTSNPN and SVGIG. The chain is made from TRBV30 and TRBJ1-5, with 7 junctional bases fitting TRBD1. This sample comprised peripheral blood, obtained on day 0 of MenACWY control vaccination. The receptor comes from an adult in good health. Here the CDR3 is given as CAWSKGTAYSNQPQHF. The nucleotide sequence is TGTGCCTGGAGTAAAGGGACAGCCTATAGCAATCAGCCCCAGCATTTT.